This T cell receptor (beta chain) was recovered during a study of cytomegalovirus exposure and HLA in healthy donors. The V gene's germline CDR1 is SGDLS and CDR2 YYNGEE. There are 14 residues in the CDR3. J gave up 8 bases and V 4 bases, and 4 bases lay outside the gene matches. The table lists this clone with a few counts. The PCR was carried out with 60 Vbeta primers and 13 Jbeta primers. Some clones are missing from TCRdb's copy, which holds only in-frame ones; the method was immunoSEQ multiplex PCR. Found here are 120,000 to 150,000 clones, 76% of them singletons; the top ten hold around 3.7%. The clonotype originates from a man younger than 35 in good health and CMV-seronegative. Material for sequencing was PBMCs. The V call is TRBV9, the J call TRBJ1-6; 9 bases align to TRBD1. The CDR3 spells CASSNRDRDSPLHF. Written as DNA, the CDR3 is TGTGCCAGCAGCAACCGGGACAGGGATTCACCCCTCCACTTT.